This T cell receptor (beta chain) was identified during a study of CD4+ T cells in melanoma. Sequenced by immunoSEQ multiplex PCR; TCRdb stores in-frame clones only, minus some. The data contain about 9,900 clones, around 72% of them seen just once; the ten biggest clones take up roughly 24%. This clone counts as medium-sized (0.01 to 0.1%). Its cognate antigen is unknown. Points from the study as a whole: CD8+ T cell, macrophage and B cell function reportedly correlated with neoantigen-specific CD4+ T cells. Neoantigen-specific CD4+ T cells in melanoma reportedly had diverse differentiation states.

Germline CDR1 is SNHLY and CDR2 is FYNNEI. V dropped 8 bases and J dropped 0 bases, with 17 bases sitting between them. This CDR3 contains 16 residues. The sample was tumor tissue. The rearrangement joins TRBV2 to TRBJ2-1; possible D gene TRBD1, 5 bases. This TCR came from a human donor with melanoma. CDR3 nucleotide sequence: TGTGCCAGCGGTGGAGAAGGGCAGGGCTCCTACAATGAGCAGTTCTTC. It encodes CASGGEGQGSYNEQFF.